This T cell receptor beta chain was captured by sequencing in a study of human T cells and chemical hapten exposure. Specified time point: patch test 3, about 24 weeks after DPC sensitization. Treatment described: therapeutic diphenylcyclopropenone sensitization with weekly scalp DPC. This clonotype came up many times. Individual cDNA molecules (in the library) carried attached unique molecular identifiers. MiXCR was run by TCRdb on the RACE reads, yielding one entry per CDR3 protein. The data contain 50,000 to 60,000 distinct CDR3 sequences, about an eighth of them singletons. Germline CDR1 and CDR2: SGHAT and FQNNGV. Germline trimming cut 5 bases from V and 8 bases from J; bases unmatched to any gene: 6. The CDR3 is 15 amino acids.

The V call is TRBV11-2, the J call TRBJ2-1; 13 nucleotides align to TRBD2. The clonotype comes from a man between 25 and 39 years old with alopecia areata. Some clones in this sample may be carry-over from other donors' samples. The specimen was whole blood, collected in connection with sensitization to the hapten diphenylcyclopropenone (DPC). In DNA form, the CDR3 reads TGTGCCAGCAGCATACTAGCGGGGGGGCCGGATGAGCAGTTCTTC. This codes for CASSILAGGPDEQFF.